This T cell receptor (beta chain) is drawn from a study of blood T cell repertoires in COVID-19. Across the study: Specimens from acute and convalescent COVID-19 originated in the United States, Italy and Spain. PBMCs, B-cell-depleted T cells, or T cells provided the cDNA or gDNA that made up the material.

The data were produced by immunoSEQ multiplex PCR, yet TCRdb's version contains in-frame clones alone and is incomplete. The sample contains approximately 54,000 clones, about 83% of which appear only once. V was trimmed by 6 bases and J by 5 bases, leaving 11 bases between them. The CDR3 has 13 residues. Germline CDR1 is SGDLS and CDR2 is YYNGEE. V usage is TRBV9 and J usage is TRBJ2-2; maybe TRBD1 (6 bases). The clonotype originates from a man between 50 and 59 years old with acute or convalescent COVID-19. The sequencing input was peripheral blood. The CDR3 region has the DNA TGTGCCAGCAAAAGCCAGGGGACCGGGGAGCTGTTTTTT. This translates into CASKSQGTGELFF.